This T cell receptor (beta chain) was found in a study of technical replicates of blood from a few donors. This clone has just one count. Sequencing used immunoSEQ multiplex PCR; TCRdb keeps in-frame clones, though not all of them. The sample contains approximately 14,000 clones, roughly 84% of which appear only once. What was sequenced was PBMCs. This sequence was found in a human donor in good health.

CDR3 protein: CASSRDRQAYEQYF. Written as DNA, the CDR3 is TGTGCCAGCAGCCGCGACAGGCAGGCCTACGAGCAGTACTTC. The rearrangement links TRBV11-2 to TRBJ2-7; tentatively, D is TRBD1 (6 bases). V shed 5 bases and J shed 2 bases, with 13 bases lying between them. The CDR3 totals 14 residues. Germline lookup yields CDR1 SGHAT and CDR2 FQNNGV.